Listed below are T cell receptor beta chains from one sample, sequenced in a study of cytomegalovirus exposure and HLA in healthy donors. Profiling relied on immunoSEQ multiplex PCR, and the TCRdb table lists in-frame clones only, not all of them. The data contain around 97,000 clones, roughly four fifths of them seen just once; the ten biggest clones take up roughly 5.1%. Material for sequencing was PBMCs. These TCRs come from a middle-aged man in good health and CMV-seropositive. Each CDR3 is given with its conserved first and last residue. D genes are given only for firm matches. The size of a clone is reported for some rows only, either as once, few or many, or as a class for expanded clones.

d_call	v_call	j_call	clone_size	cdr3_aa	cdr3_nt
-	TRBV20-1	TRBJ1-1	-	CSARVEVVAFF	TGCAGTGCTAGAGTAGAGGTGGTAGCTTTCTTT
TRBD2	TRBV7-9	TRBJ2-1	-	CASSLGGGRALSEQFF	TGTGCCAGCAGCTTAGGTGGCGGGAGGGCCTTGAGTGAGCAGTTCTTC
-	TRBV5-1	TRBJ2-2	-	CASSSRRYDTGELFF	TGCGCCAGCAGCTCCCGCAGGTATGACACCGGGGAGCTGTTTTTT
-	TRBV9	TRBJ2-7	-	CASSVGDRSYEQYF	TGTGCCAGCAGCGTAGGAGACAGGTCCTACGAGCAGTACTTC
TRBD1	TRBV6-1	TRBJ2-7	-	CAISTGFYEQYF	TGTGCCATCTCGACAGGGTTCTACGAGCAGTACTTC
-	TRBV5-6	TRBJ2-5	-	CASSFQEKTQYF	TGTGCCAGCAGCTTCCAGGAAAAGACCCAGTACTTC
-	TRBV11-2	TRBJ2-7	-	CASSPLERNYEQYF	TGTGCCAGCAGCCCCCTGGAGAGGAACTACGAGCAGTACTTC
TRBD1	TRBV7-8	TRBJ1-6	-	CASSGRDRGSNSPLHF	TGTGCCAGCAGCGGTCGGGACAGGGGCTCGAATTCACCCCTCCACTTT
-	TRBV10-1	TRBJ1-5	once	CASSEQGIQPQHF	TGCGCCAGCAGTGAACAGGGTATTCAGCCCCAGCATTTT
-	TRBV6-5	TRBJ1-3	-	CASSYSQAYSGNTIYF	TGTGCCAGCAGTTACTCGCAGGCCTACTCTGGAAACACCATATATTTT
TRBD1	TRBV29-1	TRBJ1-2	-	CSATRQGSNYGYTF	TGCAGCGCCACCAGACAGGGGTCAAACTATGGCTACACCTTC
TRBD1	TRBV6-1	TRBJ2-7	-	CASRVSATGVIEQYF	TGTGCCAGCAGAGTTTCCGCGACAGGGGTGATCGAGCAGTACTTC
-	TRBV7-6	TRBJ1-1	-	CASSPGGGTNLNTEAFF	TGTGCCAGCAGCCCCGGGGGGGGGACGAATTTGAACACTGAAGCCTTCTTT
-	TRBV18	TRBJ1-1	-	CASSPPAGVTTEAFF	TGTGCCAGCTCACCACCGGCAGGGGTCACTACTGAAGCTTTCTTT
-	TRBV4-1	TRBJ2-1	once	CASSPIAENNEQFF	TGCGCCAGCAGCCCCATAGCGGAGAACAATGAGCAGTTCTTC
TRBD1	TRBV15	TRBJ2-5	-	CATSRARQGVGETQYF	TGTGCCACCAGCAGAGCCCGGCAGGGGGTAGGAGAGACCCAGTACTTC
TRBD2	TRBV6-6	TRBJ2-7	-	CASRPGTSGSYEQYF	TGTGCCAGCAGACCCGGGACTAGCGGGAGCTACGAGCAGTACTTC
TRBD1	TRBV4-2	TRBJ1-1	medium-sized	CASSHSRGGQGRAEAFF	TGTGCCAGCAGCCATTCCAGGGGTGGACAGGGGAGGGCTGAAGCTTTCTTT
TRBD1	TRBV30	TRBJ1-2	-	CAWTRDSGYGYTF	TGTGCCTGGACCCGGGACAGCGGGTATGGCTACACCTTC
-	TRBV6-1	TRBJ2-7	-	CASSEDNISYEQYF	TGTGCCAGCAGTGAAGACAACATCTCCTACGAGCAGTACTTC
-	TRBV6-1	TRBJ1-4	-	CASSRDYATNEKLFF	TGTGCCAGCAGCCGCGACTATGCAACTAATGAAAAACTGTTTTTT
-	TRBV18	TRBJ1-2	-	CASSPARGNYGYTF	TGTGCCAGCTCCCCCGCCAGGGGAAACTATGGCTACACCTTC
TRBD1	TRBV25-1	TRBJ1-2	-	CASRGTDLYGYTF	TGTGCCAGCAGAGGGACAGACCTCTATGGCTACACCTTC
TRBD2	TRBV7-6	TRBJ2-1	-	CASSPRALAGGGEQFF	TGTGCCAGCAGCCCCCGGGCACTAGCGGGGGGGGGTGAGCAGTTCTTC
-	TRBV6-1	TRBJ2-1	few	CASSVLGYEQFF	TGTGCCAGCAGTGTACTAGGCTATGAGCAGTTCTTC
TRBD1	TRBV10-3	TRBJ1-1	-	CAIAGGNTEAFF	TGTGCCATCGCAGGGGGCAACACTGAAGCTTTCTTT
-	TRBV19	TRBJ2-7	-	CAASLGGGYEQYF	TGTGCCGCGTCCCTTGGAGGAGGCTACGAGCAGTACTTC
-	TRBV19	TRBJ2-6	-	CASKEGRGANVLTF	TGTGCCAGTAAGGAGGGGCGTGGGGCCAACGTCCTGACTTTC
TRBD2	TRBV4-2	TRBJ2-5	-	CASSPGTSGGTTQYF	TGTGCCAGCAGCCCAGGGACTAGCGGGGGAACCACCCAGTACTTC
-	TRBV27	TRBJ1-5	-	CASSPNDGPNQPQHF	TGTGCCAGCAGTCCCAATGATGGGCCCAATCAGCCCCAGCATTTT
-	TRBV6-5	TRBJ2-4	-	CASSYSRHLAKNIQYF	TGTGCCAGCAGTTATTCCCGACATTTAGCCAAAAACATTCAGTACTTC
-	TRBV23-1	TRBJ2-1	-	CASSPQLPPGHLNEQFF	TGCGCCAGCAGTCCCCAACTTCCGCCGGGACATCTAAATGAGCAGTTCTTC
-	TRBV18	TRBJ2-7	-	CASSLTGGGGPSYEQYF	TGTGCCAGCTCACTAACCGGGGGCGGGGGTCCCTCCTACGAGCAGTACTTC
TRBD2	TRBV30	TRBJ2-1	-	CAWAGLAGYNEQFF	TGTGCCTGGGCCGGACTAGCGGGTTACAATGAGCAGTTCTTC
-	TRBV18	TRBJ1-2	-	CASSPETVYGYTF	TGTGCCAGCTCACCAGAGACAGTCTATGGCTACACCTTC
-	TRBV11-2	TRBJ2-1	once	CASSLEDYNEQFF	TGTGCCAGCAGCTTGGAGGATTACAATGAGCAGTTCTTC
-	TRBV6-6	TRBJ1-5	-	CASSYSTGGPQHF	TGTGCCAGCAGTTACTCGACCGGAGGGCCCCAGCATTTT
TRBD2	TRBV7-3	TRBJ2-7	-	CASSELGGRRQYF	TGTGCCAGCAGCGAATTGGGAGGGCGTCGGCAGTACTTC
-	TRBV19	TRBJ1-1	-	CASSIGQNTEAFF	TGTGCCAGTAGTATAGGGCAGAACACTGAAGCTTTCTTT
-	TRBV5-8	TRBJ1-5	-	CASSPEAGSALLF	TGTGCCAGCAGCCCCGAAGCGGGCAGCGCGCTCCTTTTT
-	TRBV27	TRBJ1-2	-	CASSLGTGVYGYTF	TGTGCCAGCAGTTTAGGGACGGGGGTTTATGGCTACACCTTC
TRBD1	TRBV7-9	TRBJ1-3	-	CASSLRRDRSSGNTIYF	TGTGCCAGCAGCTTACGCCGGGACAGAAGCTCTGGAAACACCATATATTTT
TRBD1	TRBV19	TRBJ1-2	-	CASKVDRDLYGYTF	TGTGCCAGTAAGGTGGACAGGGACCTCTATGGCTACACCTTC
-	TRBV7-8	TRBJ2-5	-	CASSYRTEQETQYF	TGTGCCAGCAGCTATCGGACAGAGCAAGAGACCCAGTACTTC
TRBD1	TRBV5-5	TRBJ1-5	-	CASSGQGGNQPQHF	TGTGCCAGCAGCGGACAGGGTGGCAATCAGCCCCAGCATTTT
-	TRBV10-1	TRBJ2-2	once	CASSESASVGELFF	TGCGCCAGCAGTGAGTCAGCTAGCGTGGGGGAGCTGTTTTTT
-	TRBV6-5	TRBJ2-5	-	CASSGRGEGETQYF	TGTGCCAGCAGTGGGAGGGGGGAAGGGGAGACCCAGTACTTC
TRBD1	TRBV5-1	TRBJ1-5	few	CASSLGTGSNQPQHF	TGCGCCAGCAGCTTAGGGACAGGTAGCAATCAGCCCCAGCATTTT